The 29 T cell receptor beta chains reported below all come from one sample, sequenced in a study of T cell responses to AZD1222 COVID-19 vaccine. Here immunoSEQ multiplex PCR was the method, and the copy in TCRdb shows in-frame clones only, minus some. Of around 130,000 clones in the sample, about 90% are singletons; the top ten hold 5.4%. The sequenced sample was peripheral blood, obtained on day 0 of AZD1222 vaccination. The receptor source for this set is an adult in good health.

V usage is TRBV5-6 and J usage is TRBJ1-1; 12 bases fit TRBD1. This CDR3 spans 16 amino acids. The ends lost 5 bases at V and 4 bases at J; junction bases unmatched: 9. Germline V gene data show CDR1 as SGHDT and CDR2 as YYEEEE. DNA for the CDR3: TGTGCCAGCAGATTCGATAGGGACAGGGGGCTCACTGAAGCTTTCTTT. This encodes CASRFDRDRGLTEAFF.

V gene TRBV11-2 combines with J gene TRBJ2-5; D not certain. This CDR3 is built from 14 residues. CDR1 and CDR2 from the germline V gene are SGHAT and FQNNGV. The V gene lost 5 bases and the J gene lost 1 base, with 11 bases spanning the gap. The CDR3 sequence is CASSRRLPQETQYF. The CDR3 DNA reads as TGTGCCAGCAGCCGTAGGCTGCCCCAAGAGACCCAGTACTTC.

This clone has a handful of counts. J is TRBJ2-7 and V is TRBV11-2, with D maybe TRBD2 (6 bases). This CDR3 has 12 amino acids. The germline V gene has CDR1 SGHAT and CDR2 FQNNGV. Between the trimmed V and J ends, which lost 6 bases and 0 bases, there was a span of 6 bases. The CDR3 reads CASRRDSYEQYF. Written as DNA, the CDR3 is TGTGCCAGCAGGCGGGACTCCTACGAGCAGTACTTC.

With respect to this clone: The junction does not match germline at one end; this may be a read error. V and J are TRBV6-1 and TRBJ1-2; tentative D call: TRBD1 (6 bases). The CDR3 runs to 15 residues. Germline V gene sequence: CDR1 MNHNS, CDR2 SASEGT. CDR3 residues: CASTEDRPTNYGYTF. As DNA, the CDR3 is TGTGCCAGCACTGAAGACAGGCCCACCAACTATGGCTACACCTTC.

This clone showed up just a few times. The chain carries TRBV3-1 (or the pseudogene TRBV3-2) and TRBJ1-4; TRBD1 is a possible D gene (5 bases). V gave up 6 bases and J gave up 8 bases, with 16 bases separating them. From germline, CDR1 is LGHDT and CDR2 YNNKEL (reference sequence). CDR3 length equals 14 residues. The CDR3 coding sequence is TGTGCCAGCAGACCGACAGACCCGGGAGAAAAACTGTTTTTT. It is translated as CASRPTDPGEKLFF.

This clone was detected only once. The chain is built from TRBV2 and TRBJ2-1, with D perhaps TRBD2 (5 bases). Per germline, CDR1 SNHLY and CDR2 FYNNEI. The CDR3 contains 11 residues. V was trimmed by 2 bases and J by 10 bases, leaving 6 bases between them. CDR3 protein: CASSEIAEQFF. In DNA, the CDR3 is TGTGCCAGCAGTGAAATAGCGGAGCAGTTCTTC.

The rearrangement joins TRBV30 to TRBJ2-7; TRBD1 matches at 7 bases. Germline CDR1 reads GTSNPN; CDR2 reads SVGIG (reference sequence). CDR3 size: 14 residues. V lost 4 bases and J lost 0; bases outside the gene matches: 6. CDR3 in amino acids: CAWTQQGSSYEQYF. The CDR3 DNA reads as TGTGCCTGGACCCAACAGGGGAGCTCCTACGAGCAGTACTTC.

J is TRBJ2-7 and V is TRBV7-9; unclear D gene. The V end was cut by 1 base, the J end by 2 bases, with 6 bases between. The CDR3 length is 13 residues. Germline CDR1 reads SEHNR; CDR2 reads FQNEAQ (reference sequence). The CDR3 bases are TGTGCCAGCAGCTTAGAGGGTCCCTACGAGCAGTACTTC. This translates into CASSLEGPYEQYF.

The DNA of the CDR3 is TGCAGCACTAATGACAGGGCTGGGTGGGAGACCCAGTACTTC. This translates into CSTNDRAGWETQYF. V gene TRBV29-1 combines with J gene TRBJ2-5; 7 bases map to TRBD1. This CDR3 contains 14 residues. In germline, CDR1 is SQVTM, CDR2 ANQGSEA. V trimming: 8 bases; J trimming: 5 bases; junction bases outside the gene matches: 14.

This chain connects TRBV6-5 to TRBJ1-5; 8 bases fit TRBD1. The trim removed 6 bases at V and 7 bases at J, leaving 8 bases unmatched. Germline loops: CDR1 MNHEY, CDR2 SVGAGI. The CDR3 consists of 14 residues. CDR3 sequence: CASRPTGVTQPQHF. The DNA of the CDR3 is TGTGCCAGCAGGCCGACAGGGGTGACACAGCCCCAGCATTTT.

As DNA, the CDR3 is TGTGCCAGCAGTTTGGACAGGGGTCTTAGCTCCTACAATGAGCAGTTCTTC. This sequence encodes CASSLDRGLSSYNEQFF. This chain uses TRBV28 with TRBJ2-1; TRBD1 agrees at 9 bases. The CDR3 is 17 residues long. V was pared by 3 bases and J by 0 bases, with 6 bases of the junction left unmatched. The germline CDR1 and CDR2 sequences are MDHEN and SYDVKM.

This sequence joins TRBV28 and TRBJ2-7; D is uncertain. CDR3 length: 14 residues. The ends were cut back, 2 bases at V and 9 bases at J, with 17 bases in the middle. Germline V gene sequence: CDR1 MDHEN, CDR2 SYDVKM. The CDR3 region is CASSLLRPLLGQYF. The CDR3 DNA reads TGTGCCAGCAGTTTACTCCGCCCACTTCTCGGGCAGTACTTC.

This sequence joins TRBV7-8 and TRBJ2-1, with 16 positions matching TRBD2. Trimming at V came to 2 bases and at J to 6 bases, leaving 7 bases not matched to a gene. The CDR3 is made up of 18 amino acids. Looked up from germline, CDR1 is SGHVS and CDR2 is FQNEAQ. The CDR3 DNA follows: TGTGCCAGCAGCTTATCCGGGACTAGCGGGAGGGCCTCCAATGAGCAGTTCTTC. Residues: CASSLSGTSGRASNEQFF.

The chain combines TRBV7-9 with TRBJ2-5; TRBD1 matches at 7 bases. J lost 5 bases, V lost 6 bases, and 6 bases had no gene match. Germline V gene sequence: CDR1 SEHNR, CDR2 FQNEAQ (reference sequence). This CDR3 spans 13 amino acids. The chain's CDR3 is CASRAGGRETQYF. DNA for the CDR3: TGTGCCAGCAGGGCAGGGGGTCGGGAGACCCAGTACTTC.

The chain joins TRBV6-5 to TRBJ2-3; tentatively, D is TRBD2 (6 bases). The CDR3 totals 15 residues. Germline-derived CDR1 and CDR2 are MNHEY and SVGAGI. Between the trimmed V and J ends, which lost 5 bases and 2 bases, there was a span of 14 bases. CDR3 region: CASSLRGLNTDTQYF. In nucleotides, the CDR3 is TGTGCCAGCAGTCTAAGGGGACTGAACACAGATACGCAGTATTTT.

CDR3 protein: CASSRTPPRMGTDTQYF. In nucleotides, the CDR3 is TGTGCCAGCAGCCGAACTCCACCCCGGATGGGCACAGATACGCAGTATTTT. The chain carries TRBV9 and TRBJ2-3; no definite D call. Germline assignment: CDR1 SGDLS and CDR2 YYNGEE. The CDR3 totals 17 residues. The V and J ends lost 4 bases and 1 base respectively, with 19 bases between them.

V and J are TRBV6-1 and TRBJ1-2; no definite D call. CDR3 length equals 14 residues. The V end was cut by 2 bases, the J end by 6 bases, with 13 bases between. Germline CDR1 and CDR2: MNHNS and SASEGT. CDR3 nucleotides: TGTGCCAGCAGTGAACGGGATCCGAAACATGGCTACACCTTC. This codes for CASSERDPKHGYTF.

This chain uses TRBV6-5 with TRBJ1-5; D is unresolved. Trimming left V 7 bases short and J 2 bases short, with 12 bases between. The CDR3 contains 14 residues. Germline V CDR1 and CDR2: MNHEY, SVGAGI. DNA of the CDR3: TGTGCCAGCACCCCAGGAGACCGCAATCAGCCCCAGCATTTT. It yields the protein CASTPGDRNQPQHF.

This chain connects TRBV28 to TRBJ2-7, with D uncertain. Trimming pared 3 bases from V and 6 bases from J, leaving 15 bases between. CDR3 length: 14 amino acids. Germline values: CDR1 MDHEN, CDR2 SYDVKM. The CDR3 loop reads CASSFRTVASEQYF. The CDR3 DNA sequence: TGTGCCAGCAGTTTTCGGACGGTCGCGAGCGAGCAGTACTTC.

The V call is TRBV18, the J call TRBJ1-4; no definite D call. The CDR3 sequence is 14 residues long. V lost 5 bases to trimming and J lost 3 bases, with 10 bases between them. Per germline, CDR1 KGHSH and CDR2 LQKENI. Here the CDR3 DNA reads TGTGCCAGCTCAGCGACAACCCCTAATGAAAAACTGTTTTTT. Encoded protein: CASSATTPNEKLFF.

The CDR3 loop reads CASSLETQYF. As DNA, the CDR3 is TGTGCCAGCAGCCTCGAGACCCAGTACTTC. The V gene is TRBV7-8, the J gene TRBJ2-5; D remains unclear. There are 10 residues in the CDR3. The V end was cut by 5 bases, the J end by 5 bases, with 3 bases between. Germline lookup yields CDR1 SGHVS and CDR2 FQNEAQ.

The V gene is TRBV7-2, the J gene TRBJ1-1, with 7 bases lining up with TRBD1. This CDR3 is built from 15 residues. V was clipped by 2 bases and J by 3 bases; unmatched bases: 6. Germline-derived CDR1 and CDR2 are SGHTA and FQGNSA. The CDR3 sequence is CASSLYGTEYTEAFF. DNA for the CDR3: TGTGCCAGCAGCTTATACGGGACAGAATACACTGAAGCTTTCTTT.

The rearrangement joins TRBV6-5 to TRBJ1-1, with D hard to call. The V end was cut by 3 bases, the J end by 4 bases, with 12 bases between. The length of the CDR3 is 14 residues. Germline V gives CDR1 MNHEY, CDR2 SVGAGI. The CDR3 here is CASSYGGSGTEAFF. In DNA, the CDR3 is TGTGCCAGCAGTTATGGAGGGTCCGGCACTGAAGCTTTCTTT.

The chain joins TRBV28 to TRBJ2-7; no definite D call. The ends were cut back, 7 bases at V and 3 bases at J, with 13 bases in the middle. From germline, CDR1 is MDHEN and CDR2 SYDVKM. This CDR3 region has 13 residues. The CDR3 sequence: CASKFQSGYEQYF. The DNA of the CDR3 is TGTGCCAGCAAGTTCCAATCGGGCTACGAGCAGTACTTC.

The CDR3 DNA is TGTGCCACCAGTGATGGGCAGTCTCTGGGCTACACCTTC. Its translation is CATSDGQSLGYTF. The gene calls are TRBV24-1 and TRBJ1-2; D not resolved. The CDR3 spans 13 residues. V lost 3 bases, J lost 8 bases, and 12 bases lay in between. Germline V CDR1 and CDR2: KGHDR, SFDVKD.

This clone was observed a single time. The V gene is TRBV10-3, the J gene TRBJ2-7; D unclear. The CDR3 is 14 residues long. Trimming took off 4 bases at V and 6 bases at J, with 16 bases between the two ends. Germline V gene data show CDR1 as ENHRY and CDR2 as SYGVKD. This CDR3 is CAISVGSRVGEQYF. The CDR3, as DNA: TGTGCCATCAGTGTTGGTTCCCGAGTAGGCGAGCAGTACTTC.

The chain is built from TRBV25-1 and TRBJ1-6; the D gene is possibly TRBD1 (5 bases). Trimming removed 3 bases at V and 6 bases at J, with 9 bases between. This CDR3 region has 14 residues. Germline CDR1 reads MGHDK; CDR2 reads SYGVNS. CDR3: CASSESGFNSPLHF. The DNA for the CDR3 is TGTGCCAGCAGTGAGTCAGGGTTTAATTCACCCCTCCACTTT. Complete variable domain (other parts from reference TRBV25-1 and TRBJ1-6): EADIYQTPRYLVIGTGKKITLECSQTMGHDKMYWYQQDPGMELHLIHYSYGVNSTEKGDLSSESTVSRIRTEHFPLTLESARPSHTSQYLCASSESGFNSPLHFGNGTRLTVT.

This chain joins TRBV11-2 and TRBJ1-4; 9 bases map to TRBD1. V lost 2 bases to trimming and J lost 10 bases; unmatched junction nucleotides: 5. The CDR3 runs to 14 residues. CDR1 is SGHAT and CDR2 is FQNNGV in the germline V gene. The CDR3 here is CASSLRDRDGKLFF. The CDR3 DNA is TGTGCCAGCAGCTTAAGGGACAGGGACGGAAAACTGTTTTTT.

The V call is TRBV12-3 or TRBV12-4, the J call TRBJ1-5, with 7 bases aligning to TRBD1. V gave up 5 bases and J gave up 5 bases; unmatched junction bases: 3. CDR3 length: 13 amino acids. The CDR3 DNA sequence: TGTGCCAGCAGTGGGGACAGCTATCAGCCCCAGCATTTT. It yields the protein CASSGDSYQPQHF.